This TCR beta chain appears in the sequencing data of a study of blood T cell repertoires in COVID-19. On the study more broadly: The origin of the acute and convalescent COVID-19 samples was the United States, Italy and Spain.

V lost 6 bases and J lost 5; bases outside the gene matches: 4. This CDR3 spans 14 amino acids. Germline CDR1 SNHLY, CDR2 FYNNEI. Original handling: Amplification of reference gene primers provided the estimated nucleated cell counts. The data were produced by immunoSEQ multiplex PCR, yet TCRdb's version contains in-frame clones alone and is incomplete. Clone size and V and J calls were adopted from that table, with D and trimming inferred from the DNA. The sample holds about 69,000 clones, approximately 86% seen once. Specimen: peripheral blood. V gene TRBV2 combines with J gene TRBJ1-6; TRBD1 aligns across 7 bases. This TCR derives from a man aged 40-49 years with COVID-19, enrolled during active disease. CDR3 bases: TGTGCCAGCAGAGAGACAGGGAATAATTCACCCCTCCACTTT. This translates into CASRETGNNSPLHF.